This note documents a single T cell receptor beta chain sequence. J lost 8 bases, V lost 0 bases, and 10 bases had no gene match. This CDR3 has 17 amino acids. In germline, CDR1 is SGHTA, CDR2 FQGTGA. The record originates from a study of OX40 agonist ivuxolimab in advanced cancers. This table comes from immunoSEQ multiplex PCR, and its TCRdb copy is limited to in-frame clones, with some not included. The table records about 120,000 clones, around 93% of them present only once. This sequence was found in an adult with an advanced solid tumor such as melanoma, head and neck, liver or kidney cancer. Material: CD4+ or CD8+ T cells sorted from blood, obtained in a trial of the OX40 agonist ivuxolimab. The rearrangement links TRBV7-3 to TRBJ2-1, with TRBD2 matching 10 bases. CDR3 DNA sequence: TGTGCCAGCAGCTTAACGACCGGACTAGCGGATAGGCATGAGCAGTTCTTC. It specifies CASSLTTGLADRHEQFF.